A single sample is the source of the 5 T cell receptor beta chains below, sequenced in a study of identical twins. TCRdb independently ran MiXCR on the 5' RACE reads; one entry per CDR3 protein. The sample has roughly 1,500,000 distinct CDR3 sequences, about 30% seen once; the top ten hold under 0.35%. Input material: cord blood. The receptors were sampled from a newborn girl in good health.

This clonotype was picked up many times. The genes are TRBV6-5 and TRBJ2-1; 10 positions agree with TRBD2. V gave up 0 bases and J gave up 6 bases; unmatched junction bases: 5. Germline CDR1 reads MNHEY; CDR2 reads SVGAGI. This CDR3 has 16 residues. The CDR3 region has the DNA TGTGCCAGCAGTTACTCGTCACTAGCGGGACCCAATGAGCAGTTCTTC. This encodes CASSYSSLAGPNEQFF.

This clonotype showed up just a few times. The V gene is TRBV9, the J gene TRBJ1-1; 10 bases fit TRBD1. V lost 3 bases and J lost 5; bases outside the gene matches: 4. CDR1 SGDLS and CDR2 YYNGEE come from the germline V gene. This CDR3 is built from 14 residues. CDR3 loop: CASSGQGAWTEAFF. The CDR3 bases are TGTGCCAGCAGCGGACAGGGGGCTTGGACTGAAGCTTTCTTT.

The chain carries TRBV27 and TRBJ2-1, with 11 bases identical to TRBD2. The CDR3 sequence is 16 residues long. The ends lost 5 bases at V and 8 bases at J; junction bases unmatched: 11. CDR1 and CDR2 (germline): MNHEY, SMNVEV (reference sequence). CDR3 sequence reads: CASSLASLAGEDEQFF. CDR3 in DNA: TGTGCCAGCAGTCTCGCTTCACTAGCGGGGGAAGATGAGCAGTTCTTC.

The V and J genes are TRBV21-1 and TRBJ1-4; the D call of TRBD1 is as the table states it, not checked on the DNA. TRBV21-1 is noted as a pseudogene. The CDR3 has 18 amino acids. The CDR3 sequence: CASIQRTLQRGANEKLFF. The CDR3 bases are TGTGCCAGCATTCAGCGGACCCTTCAGAGGGGGGCTAATGAAAAACTGTTTTTT.

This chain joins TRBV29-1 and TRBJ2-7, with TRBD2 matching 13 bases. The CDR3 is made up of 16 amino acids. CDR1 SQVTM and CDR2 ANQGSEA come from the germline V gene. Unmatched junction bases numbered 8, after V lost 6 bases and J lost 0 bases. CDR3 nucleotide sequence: TGCAGCGTGGGGGGACTAGCGGGACTTCTCTCCTACGAGCAGTACTTC. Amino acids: CSVGGLAGLLSYEQYF.